The 13 T cell receptor beta chains reported below all come from one sample, sequenced in a study of blood T cell repertoires in COVID-19. Libraries were prepared by immunoSEQ multiplex PCR; TCRdb keeps only in-frame clonotypes and omits some of them. The sample carries around 94,000 clones, about 87% recorded once. The sequencing input was peripheral blood. The receptors here all came from a man aged 50 to 59 with active or convalescent COVID-19.

V is TRBV19 and J is TRBJ2-3; D may be TRBD1 (5 bases). V was clipped by 4 bases and J by 4 bases, with 12 bases between them. The CDR3 has 14 amino acids. Germline V gene sequence: CDR1 LNHDA, CDR2 SQIVND (reference sequence). The CDR3 sequence is CASSNGAGPDTQYF. The CDR3 bases are TGTGCCAGTAGTAATGGGGCCGGGCCAGATACGCAGTATTTT.

This chain uses TRBV12-3 or TRBV12-4 with TRBJ1-2, with 8 bases that match TRBD1. V shed 6 bases and J 5 bases; nucleotides not matched to a gene: 5. CDR3 length: 13 amino acids. The CDR3 loop is CASSRRQGYGYTF. CDR3 nucleotide sequence: TGTGCCAGCAGCCGCAGACAGGGGTATGGCTACACCTTC.

The CDR3 spells CASSSPEGLNGYTF. The CDR3 coding sequence is TGTGCCAGCAGCTCCCCGGAGGGGCTCAATGGCTACACCTTC. V and J are TRBV7-2 and TRBJ1-2, with D maybe TRBD1 (5 bases). The germline V gene encodes CDR1 SGHTA and CDR2 FQGNSA. The CDR3 length is 14 residues. Trimming removed 4 bases from V and 6 bases from J, with 15 bases in between.

The chain joins TRBV7-6 to TRBJ1-4; 7 positions match TRBD1. V lost 4 bases to trimming and J lost 4 bases; unmatched junction nucleotides: 6. The germline CDR1 and CDR2 sequences are SGHVS and FNYEAQ. This CDR3 is 15 amino acids long. The CDR3 sequence: CASSSTGLVNEKLFF. CDR3 nucleotide sequence: TGTGCCAGCAGCTCGACAGGGCTAGTTAATGAAAAACTGTTTTTT. Based on the CDR3 plus reference TRBV7-6 and TRBJ1-4, the full variable domain is GAGVSQSPRYKVTKRGQDVALRCDPISGHVSLYWYRQALGQGPEFLTYFNYEAQQDKSGLPNDRFSAERPEGSISTLTIQRTEQRDSAMYRCASSSTGLVNEKLFFGSGTQLSVL.

The V gene is TRBV19, the J gene TRBJ2-3, with 10 bases identical to TRBD2. Germline V CDR1 and CDR2: LNHDA, SQIVND (reference sequence). This CDR3 is built from 16 residues. V lost 2 bases, J lost 3 bases, and 5 bases stayed unmatched. This CDR3 is CASSILAGGTTDTQYF. DNA of the CDR3: TGTGCCAGTAGTATATTAGCGGGGGGTACGACAGATACGCAGTATTTT.

The chain has TRBV5-1 and TRBJ2-2; 7 bases match TRBD2. CDR3 length: 17 amino acids. The V gene end was trimmed by 4 bases and the J gene end by 0 bases; junction bases not matched to a gene: 9. Germline V gives CDR1 SGHRS, CDR2 YFSETQ. CDR3 sequence reads: CASSGEGLPSNTGELFF. In nucleotides, the CDR3 is TGCGCCAGCAGCGGGGAGGGGTTACCGTCGAACACCGGGGAGCTGTTTTTT. Filled out from reference TRBV5-1 and TRBJ2-2, the complete variable domain reads KAGVTQTPRYLIKTRGQQVTLSCSPISGHRSVSWYQQTPGQGLQFLFEYFSETQRNKGNFPGRFSGRQFSNSRSEMNVSTLELGDSALYLCASSGEGLPSNTGELFFGEGSRLTVL.

This clone has just one count. V gene TRBV6-1 combines with J gene TRBJ2-7; D might be TRBD2 (6 bases). This CDR3 region has 14 residues. Germline V gene lookup returns CDR1 MNHNS and CDR2 SASEGT. Trimming took 2 bases from V and 5 from J, leaving 13 bases between them. The CDR3 nucleotides read TGTGCCAGCAGTGAATCCCTAGCGTTCGACGAGCAGTACGTC. Encoded protein: CASSESLAFDEQYV.

This clone has just one count. The genes are TRBV4-2 and TRBJ2-3; the match to TRBD2 covers 8 bases. CDR3 length: 16 residues. The germline V gene has CDR1 LGHNA and CDR2 YNFKEQ. V lost 0 bases to trimming and J lost 5 bases; unmatched junction nucleotides: 7. The CDR3 DNA reads TGTGCCAGCAGCCAAGACTTGCGGGGGGCCAAAGATACGCAGTATTTT. Translating gives CASSQDLRGAKDTQYF.

The V call is TRBV5-4, the J call TRBJ2-2; TRBD1 is a possible D gene (5 bases). Germline assignment: CDR1 SGHNT and CDR2 YYREEE (reference sequence). V lost 0 bases and J 6 bases, leaving 9 bases between the germline ends. This CDR3 region has 14 residues. This CDR3 reads CASSLGGASGELFF. The DNA for the CDR3 is TGTGCCAGCAGCTTGGGGGGCGCCTCCGGGGAGCTGTTTTTT.

The chain combines TRBV7-2 with TRBJ2-1, with D perhaps TRBD2 (5 bases). Trimming took 5 bases from V and 9 from J, leaving 11 bases between them. The germline gives CDR1 SGHTA, CDR2 FQGNSA. CDR3 length: 12 amino acids. For the CDR3, the DNA is TGTGCCAGCAGCCGCTATGCGGGTGAGCAGTTCTTC. Translation: CASSRYAGEQFF.

The CDR3 protein is CASSLGGGKTQYF. The CDR3, as DNA: TGTGCCAGCAGTTTGGGAGGGGGGAAGACCCAGTACTTC. The chain recombines TRBV12-3 or TRBV12-4 with TRBJ2-5; TRBD2 might be the D (7 bases). Deletions cut 3 bases from V and 6 bases from J, with 11 bases between. The CDR3 sequence is 13 residues long.

CDR3 residues: CASSFDPTGGVNEKLFF. DNA for the CDR3: TGTGCCAGCAGTTTCGACCCCACGGGGGGGGTTAATGAAAAACTGTTTTTT. J is TRBJ1-4 and V is TRBV28, with D maybe TRBD1 (5 bases). Between the trimmed V and J ends, which lost 3 bases and 4 bases, there was a span of 18 bases. Per germline, CDR1 MDHEN and CDR2 SYDVKM. This CDR3 has 17 amino acids.

The chain is built from TRBV6-1 and TRBJ2-3; 10 bases map to TRBD2. This CDR3 has 16 amino acids. J lost 1 base, V lost 0 bases, and 1 base had no gene match. Germline V lookup: CDR1 MNHNS, CDR2 SASEGT. The CDR3 sequence is CASSEALAGGTDTQYF. CDR3 DNA sequence: TGTGCCAGCAGTGAAGCCCTAGCGGGGGGCACAGATACGCAGTATTTT.